The sequence of this TCR beta chain was determined in a study of cytomegalovirus exposure and HLA in healthy donors. As for the study in general: Early on, a data release was issued that held roughly 84 million unique TCRs from HLA-typed donors. Study results and limitations: Common viral pathogens seemed, in a later analysis, to connect with several of the most significant clusters.

This clone occurred once. The target antigen is unknown. Germline V gene lookup returns CDR1 MNHEY and CDR2 SVGAGI. The CDR3 runs 15 residues. V dropped 8 bases and J dropped 4; count of bases not matched to a gene: 13. 13 Jbeta primers and 60 Vbeta primers were used for the PCR. In the authors' methods: Later work found tens of millions of unique TCR beta chains, with approximately 12 million shared. Some clones are missing from TCRdb's copy, which holds only in-frame ones; the method was immunoSEQ multiplex PCR. The V and J calls and clone size come from that table; D and trimming were worked out from the DNA. The sample carries roughly 190,000 clones, roughly 80% recorded once.

The chain joins TRBV6-5 to TRBJ1-1; 7 bases agree with TRBD1. The sequence came from a woman aged 18-29 years in good health and CMV-seronegative. The sequenced sample consisted of PBMCs. The CDR3 DNA is TGTGCCAGCCGCCGACAGGGCTCCGTGGCCACTGAAGCTTTCTTT. Translating gives CASRRQGSVATEAFF.